This T cell receptor beta chain was found in a study of blood T cell repertoires in COVID-19. Looking at the study overall: Researchers got acute and convalescent COVID-19 samples from the United States, Italy and Spain. Nucleic acid was either cDNA or gDNA, and it came from T cells, B-cell-depleted T cells, or PBMCs.

Source study methods: Nucleated cell number was recorded as an estimate derived from reference gene primer amplification. The data were produced by immunoSEQ multiplex PCR, yet TCRdb's version contains in-frame clones alone and is incomplete. The D gene and trimming were derived from the DNA, and the V and J assignments and clone size from that table. The data contain some 270,000 clones, approximately 88% of them singletons. The CDR3 loop spans 12 amino acids. From germline, CDR1 is KGHSH and CDR2 LQKENI. V was clipped by 2 bases and J by 6 bases, with 7 bases between them. This receptor was obtained from a man in his fifties with acute or convalescent COVID-19. The chain uses TRBV18 and TRBJ1-1; D ambiguous. Sequencing input: peripheral blood. CDR3: CASSPTRAEAFF. The CDR3 DNA reads TGTGCCAGCTCACCAACGAGGGCTGAAGCTTTCTTT.